The rows below give T cell receptor beta chains drawn from one sample of a study of shared clonotypes between healthy human individuals. The assay was immunoSEQ multiplex PCR, and TCRdb's table has in-frame clones only and misses some. Of approximately 500,000 clones listed, 90% to 96% are singletons. The sample was naive CD4+ T cells sorted from blood. The receptors were sampled from a woman between 25 and 40 years old in good health. CDR3s include the opening cysteine and the closing phenylalanine or tryptophan. Fields, in order: V gene, D gene, clone size, J gene, CDR3 DNA, CDR3 protein. A D gene is named only where the DNA matches it firmly. For some rows the clone size is stated as once, few or many, or as a class when expanded; others skip it.

TRBV4-1	TRBD2	.	TRBJ2-3	TGCGCCAGCAGCCAAGGACTAGCGGGAGGGGCAGATACGCAGTATTTT	CASSQGLAGGADTQYF
TRBV28	.	once	TRBJ2-7	TGTGCCAGCAGTGCACAGGGACTCCCCAGGATCTACGAGCAGTACTTC	CASSAQGLPRIYEQYF
TRBV28	.	.	TRBJ2-5	TGTGCCAGCAGTCCCTCAACGGGAGTCCAAGAGACCCAGTACTTC	CASSPSTGVQETQYF
TRBV11-3	TRBD2	.	TRBJ2-1	TGTGCCAGCAGCTATCGTAGCGGGAGGGGCCAAGCCTACAATGAGCAGTTCTTC	CASSYRSGRGQAYNEQFF
TRBV18	TRBD2	.	TRBJ2-2	TGTGCCAGCTCACTACATGGGCTAGCGGGAGGCACCGGGGAGCTGTTTTTT	CASSLHGLAGGTGELFF
TRBV5-4	TRBD1	.	TRBJ1-1	TGTGCCAGCAGCTTTATGGACAGGGGTGGCACTGAAGCTTTCTTT	CASSFMDRGGTEAFF
TRBV5-6	.	.	TRBJ2-1	TGTGCCAGCAGCGGAGGAGGCGAGCAGTTCTTC	CASSGGGEQFF
TRBV5-6	TRBD2	.	TRBJ2-7	TGTGCCAGCAGCCCGACTAGCGGCAGCTCCTACGAGCAGTACTTC	CASSPTSGSSYEQYF
TRBV11-3	.	.	TRBJ2-7	TGTGCCAGCAGCACAAGCCGGGGGGAGCAGTACTTC	CASSTSRGEQYF
TRBV5-4	.	.	TRBJ2-3	TGTGCCAGCAGCTCCGGGGAGGCGGGGTTAACAGATACGCAGTATTTT	CASSSGEAGLTDTQYF
TRBV5-1	.	.	TRBJ1-4	TGCGCCAGCAGCTTGGGTACAGGGAGGAGGACTAATGAAAAACTGTTTTTT	CASSLGTGRRTNEKLFF
TRBV6-5	TRBD2	.	TRBJ2-5	TGTGCCAGCAGTTACTTGGGACTAGCGGGAAGGGAGACCCAGTACTTC	CASSYLGLAGRETQYF
TRBV19	TRBD2	.	TRBJ2-1	TGTGCCACCTCCGGACTAGCGGGAGTCGGCTCCTACAATGAGCAGTTCTTC	CATSGLAGVGSYNEQFF
TRBV21-1	.	.	TRBJ2-1	TGTGCCACAGCAGGACACCTATACAATGAGCAGTTCTTC	CATAGHLYNEQFF
TRBV7-8	.	.	TRBJ2-7	TGTGCCAGCAGCTTACGCAGGTCGACCTCCTACGAGCAGTACTTC	CASSLRRSTSYEQYF
TRBV7-3	.	.	TRBJ2-2	TGTGCCAGCAGCTTAAGGGGGACGGGGACCCCCGGGGAGCTGTTTTTT	CASSLRGTGTPGELFF
TRBV7-9	TRBD2	.	TRBJ2-3	TGTGCCAGCAGCCTTCCTAGCGGCCTAAAGAATACGCAGTATTTT	CASSLPSGLKNTQYF
TRBV2	TRBD2	.	TRBJ2-4	TGTGCCAGCAGTGAAGCGGTTCCTACTAGCGGGTTTATTCAGTACTTC	CASSEAVPTSGFIQYF
TRBV6-1	TRBD2	.	TRBJ2-1	TGTGCCAGCAGTGAATATGGCGGGAGGGGTGGTGAGCAGTTCTTC	CASSEYGGRGGEQFF
TRBV9	.	.	TRBJ2-3	TGTGCCAGCAGCCTACAGGGCGGGAGAGGTGGAGATACGCAGTATTTT	CASSLQGGRGGDTQYF
TRBV28	TRBD1	.	TRBJ1-5	TGTGCCAGCAGTAAGACAGGGTATAGCAATCAGCCCCAGCATTTT	CASSKTGYSNQPQHF
TRBV10-3	.	once	TRBJ1-5	TGTGCCATCAGTGAGACGGGGTTCGGCACTAACAATCAGCCCCAGCATTTT	CAISETGFGTNNQPQHF
TRBV13	.	once	TRBJ2-7	TGTGCCAGCAGTGGCGCCCCGGGGAGGAGCTCCTACGAGCAGTACTTC	CASSGAPGRSSYEQYF
TRBV2	TRBD2	.	TRBJ2-5	TGTGCCAGCAGTCCGACTAGCGGGATCCGGTCGACCCAGTACTTC	CASSPTSGIRSTQYF
TRBV5-5	.	.	TRBJ1-2	TGTGCCAGCAGTTTGGAGTGGTCCGACTATGGCTACACCTTC	CASSLEWSDYGYTF
TRBV5-1	.	few	TRBJ1-2	TGCGCCAGCAGCTCGGACAGTAACTATGGCTACACCTTC	CASSSDSNYGYTF
TRBV19	.	.	TRBJ2-7	TGTGCCAGTAGTATAGATCAGAGGGCTGGAAACGAGCAGTACTTC	CASSIDQRAGNEQYF
TRBV28	TRBD1	once	TRBJ2-5	TGTGCCAGCAGATCCACAGGACAGGGGACCCTCTTTAAGACCCAGTACTTC	CASRSTGQGTLFKTQYF
TRBV19	.	.	TRBJ1-2	TGTGCCAGTAGTATAAAGGTCTCGCCAACAGCTAACTATGGCTACACCTTC	CASSIKVSPTANYGYTF
TRBV5-1	.	.	TRBJ1-1	TGCGCCAGCAGCTCGGGTTCTGGAAGGGCCACTGAAGCTTTCTTT	CASSSGSGRATEAFF
TRBV4-1	TRBD1	once	TRBJ2-7	TGCGCCAGCAGCCAAGAAACCGGGACAGCATCCTACGAGCAGTACTTC	CASSQETGTASYEQYF
TRBV28	.	.	TRBJ2-7	TGTGCCAGCAGTTACAAGTCCTACGAGCAGTACTTC	CASSYKSYEQYF
TRBV6-5	.	.	TRBJ1-1	TGTGCCAGCAGTTACTCCCGGGGGGGTCTGAACACTGAAGCTTTCTTT	CASSYSRGGLNTEAFF
TRBV7-8	.	.	TRBJ1-6	TGTGCCAGCAGCCCCGGGAACATATATTCACCCCTCCACTTT	CASSPGNIYSPLHF
TRBV19	.	.	TRBJ2-2	TGTGCCAGTAGTAGTCGGAGGGGAGCCGGGGAGCTGTTTTTT	CASSSRRGAGELFF
TRBV10-3	.	.	TRBJ2-3	TGTGCCATAGGGGCTAGCACAGATACGCAGTATTTT	CAIGASTDTQYF
TRBV11-2	.	.	TRBJ2-7	TGTGCCAGCAGCACCGGGGCCTTAGAGGAGCAGTACTTC	CASSTGALEEQYF
TRBV29-1	TRBD1	.	TRBJ2-7	TGCAGCGCTGGGACAGGGAGGGGGAGCGAGCAGTACTTC	CSAGTGRGSEQYF
TRBV18	.	once	TRBJ1-1	TGTGCCAGCTCACCTAACCAGGGGAACACTGAAGCTTTCTTT	CASSPNQGNTEAFF
TRBV11-2	TRBD2	.	TRBJ2-7	TGTGCCAGCAGCTTATTTCACGGGAGGAATTCCTACGAGCAGTACTTC	CASSLFHGRNSYEQYF
TRBV4-1	.	.	TRBJ1-6	TGCGCCAGCAGCCAAGATATGCCGGGGGCCCTAGATTCACCCCTCCACTTT	CASSQDMPGALDSPLHF
TRBV28	.	.	TRBJ1-2	TGTGCCAGCAGAACTCAAGAACACTATGGCTACACCTTC	CASRTQEHYGYTF
TRBV5-1	TRBD2	.	TRBJ2-1	TGCGCCAGCAGCTCCAAGACTAGCGGGAATCGAGAGCAGTTCTTC	CASSSKTSGNREQFF